The rows below give T cell receptor beta chains drawn from one sample of a study of read filtering for tumor transcriptome and immune sequencing. In TCRdb, the reads were re-called with MiXCR into one record per CDR3 protein. The profile shows approximately 58,000 distinct CDR3 sequences, 9% to 15% of them singletons. Sequenced input: a population of CD138-negative cells sorted from bone marrow. The source is a donor over 35 with multiple myeloma. Each CDR3 is given with its conserved first and last residue. The order of the fields is clone size, J gene, V gene, CDR3 length, D gene, CDR3 protein, CDR3 DNA. The D gene is left open where the match is weak. Only part of the rows carry a size: once, few, many, or a class if the clone is expanded.

many | TRBJ2-3 | TRBV3-1 | 19 | TRBD2 | CASSQGLLAGGRGTDTQYF | TGTGCCAGCAGCCAGGGGTTACTAGCGGGGGGGCGGGGCACAGATACGCAGTATTTT
many | TRBJ2-5 | TRBV6-2/TRBV6-3 | 14 | TRBD2 | CASRITGRGETQYF | TGTGCCAGCAGAATTACCGGGAGGGGAGAGACCCAGTACTTC
many | TRBJ2-7 | TRBV7-9 | 15 | - | CASSPLSTGTYEQYF | TGTGCCAGCAGCCCTCTAAGTACAGGGACCTACGAGCAGTACTTC
many | TRBJ2-1 | TRBV7-3 | 14 | - | CASSRGTHDNEQFF | TGTGCCAGCAGCCGTGGGACACACGACAATGAGCAGTTCTTC
- | TRBJ1-1 | TRBV7-9 | 13 | - | CASSTEGNTEAFF | TGTGCCAGCAGCACGGAGGGGAACACTGAAGCTTTCTTT
many | TRBJ1-1 | TRBV5-4 | 12 | - | CASSVGRLRAFF | TGTGCCAGCAGCGTGGGACGCCTAAGGGCTTTCTTT
many | TRBJ2-1 | TRBV3-1 | 15 | - | CASSQAQGGVNEQFF | TGTGCCAGCAGCCAAGCCCAGGGGGGAGTCAATGAGCAGTTCTTC
many | TRBJ2-7 | TRBV20-1 | 12 | - | CSARDVRVEQYF | TGCAGTGCTAGAGATGTGAGGGTAGAGCAGTACTTC
many | TRBJ2-5 | TRBV2 | 14 | TRBD2 | CASSGGGLQETQYF | TGTGCCAGCAGTGGGGGGGGACTACAAGAGACCCAGTACTTC
many | TRBJ1-1 | TRBV29-1 | 14 | - | CSVHSQTMNTEAFF | TGCAGCGTTCATTCCCAGACGATGAACACTGAAGCTTTCTTT
many | TRBJ2-1 | TRBV19 | 15 | TRBD1 | CASSTRQGRVHEQFF | TGTGCCAGTAGTACCCGACAGGGCCGGGTTCATGAGCAGTTCTTC
- | TRBJ2-5 | TRBV3-1 | 18 | - | CASSQNLETENPYETQYF | TGTGCCAGCAGCCAAAATTTAGAGACGGAAAACCCTTATGAGACCCAGTACTTC
many | TRBJ1-5 | TRBV7-9 | 16 | TRBD1 | CASSSTGVRSNQPQHF | TGTGCCAGCAGCTCTACAGGGGTTCGTAGCAATCAGCCCCAGCATTTT
many | TRBJ2-3 | TRBV4-2 | 17 | TRBD2 | CASSQGGARGVTDTQYF | TGTGCCAGCAGCCAAGGTGGAGCGCGGGGGGTCACAGATACGCAGTATTTT
many | TRBJ2-7 | TRBV20-1 | 15 | TRBD1 | CSAPDPGQGSYEQYF | TGCAGTGCTCCAGACCCGGGACAGGGCTCCTACGAGCAGTACTTC
many | TRBJ2-7 | TRBV29-1 | 13 | - | CSVEVGQTYEQYF | TGCAGCGTTGAAGTTGGACAGACCTACGAGCAGTACTTC
- | TRBJ2-1 | TRBV10-3 | 17 | TRBD1 | CAISDSPGTGSYNEQFF | TGTGCCATCAGTGACTCCCCCGGGACAGGCTCCTACAATGAGCAGTTCTTC
many | TRBJ2-3 | TRBV20-1 | 16 | TRBD2 | CSARGTSGGLPDTQYF | TGCAGTGCTAGAGGGACTAGCGGGGGGCTTCCAGATACGCAGTATTTT
many | TRBJ2-7 | TRBV5-1 | 15 | TRBD2 | CASSLFQRGGNEQYF | TGCGCCAGCAGCTTGTTCCAGCGGGGGGGCAACGAGCAGTACTTC
- | TRBJ2-3 | TRBV20-1 | 13 | - | CNATQTSTDTQYF | TGCAATGCTACGCAAACTAGCACAGATACGCAGTATTTT
many | TRBJ1-4 | TRBV18 | 14 | - | CASSRSQGNEKLFF | TGTGCCAGCTCACGGTCGCAGGGCAATGAAAAACTGTTTTTT
many | TRBJ1-5 | TRBV4-1 | 14 | - | CASGVDPTSQPQHF | TGCGCCAGCGGGGTGGATCCTACCAGTCAGCCCCAGCATTTT
many | TRBJ2-7 | TRBV20-1 | 13 | TRBD2 | CSATSGGEYEQYF | TGCAGTGCTACTAGCGGGGGTGAATACGAGCAGTACTTC
many | TRBJ2-3 | TRBV7-9 | 12 | - | CASSLDIDTQYF | TGTGCCAGCAGCTTAGATATAGATACGCAGTATTTT
many | TRBJ2-3 | TRBV7-9 | 16 | - | CASSLVFRESTDTQYF | TGTGCCAGCAGCTTAGTCTTCAGGGAAAGCACAGATACGCAGTATTTT
many | TRBJ1-4 | TRBV29-1 | 14 | - | CSVEEGSLRGKLFF | TGCAGCGTTGAAGAGGGGTCCCTGAGGGGAAAACTGTTTTTT
many | TRBJ2-1 | TRBV19 | 15 | - | CASSIGEAAYNEQFF | TGTGCCAGTAGTATTGGGGAGGCGGCCTACAATGAGCAGTTCTTC
many | TRBJ1-1 | TRBV7-9 | 13 | - | CASSSTRNTEAFF | TGTGCCAGCAGCTCGACTAGGAACACTGAAGCTTTCTTT
many | TRBJ2-5 | TRBV18 | 15 | - | CASSPSPSPGETQYF | TGTGCCAGCTCACCAAGTCCGTCCCCCGGAGAGACCCAGTACTTC
many | TRBJ2-1 | TRBV24-1 | 15 | TRBD2 | CATSETSGGADEQFF | TGTGCCACCAGTGAGACTAGCGGGGGGGCAGATGAGCAGTTCTTC
few | TRBJ2-5 | TRBV6-5 | 16 | - | CASSTPRGGFQETQYF | TGTGCCAGCAGTACCCCTCGGGGTGGGTTCCAAGAGACCCAGTACTTC
many | TRBJ1-5 | TRBV10-1 | 14 | TRBD1 | CASKRDSERGPQHF | TGCGCCAGCAAGAGGGACAGCGAAAGGGGGCCCCAGCATTTT
- | TRBJ1-4 | TRBV7-9 | 18 | TRBD1 | CASSLSTWDSVINEKLLF | TGTGCCAGCAGCTTATCTACCTGGGACAGCGTCATTAATGAAAAACTGCTTTTT
few | TRBJ2-1 | TRBV20-1 | 13 | - | CSPGDGKYNEQFF | TGCAGCCCCGGCGACGGGAAGTACAATGAGCAGTTCTTC
many | TRBJ2-1 | TRBV20-1 | 13 | - | CSASGGQYNEQFF | TGCAGTGCTAGCGGGGGGCAGTACAATGAGCAGTTCTTC
many | TRBJ2-5 | TRBV5-1 | 17 | TRBD2 | CASSAGLAGGPGETQYF | TGCGCCAGCAGCGCGGGACTAGCGGGGGGGCCGGGGGAGACCCAGTACTTC
few | TRBJ1-3 | TRBV2 | 15 | - | CASSEQGYSGNTIYF | TGTGCCAGCAGTGAGCAGGGGTACTCTGGAAACACCATATATTTT
many | TRBJ1-5 | TRBV7-9 | 16 | - | CASSLMFGGTNQPQHF | TGTGCCAGCAGCTTAATGTTCGGGGGAACTAATCAGCCCCAGCATTTT
many | TRBJ2-1 | TRBV5-1 | 15 | - | CASAVATARYNEQFF | TGCGCCAGCGCTGTAGCGACAGCGCGTTACAATGAGCAGTTCTTC
many | TRBJ2-3 | TRBV18 | 14 | TRBD2 | CASSTQAGIDTQYF | TGTGCCAGCTCAACCCAAGCGGGGATAGATACGCAGTATTTT